The sequence of this T cell receptor (beta chain) was determined in a study of OX40 agonist ivuxolimab in advanced cancers. Study observations and caveats: CD4+ and CD8+ blood T cells expanded clonally by week 6 at 0.1 to 3.0 mg/kg.

The repertoire was sequenced with immunoSEQ multiplex PCR; TCRdb's copy has only in-frame clones and lacks some. The sample lists 70,000 to 95,000 clones, around 87% occurring once. Germline V gene sequence: CDR1 LNHDA, CDR2 SQIVND (reference sequence). V lost 7 bases and J 0 bases, leaving 10 bases between the germline ends. This CDR3 region has 14 residues. Details on this clone: Its antigen is unknown.

Sample: CD4+ or CD8+ T cells sorted from blood, taken in a trial of the OX40 agonist ivuxolimab. This receptor was taken from an adult with an advanced solid tumor such as melanoma, head and neck, liver or kidney cancer. The chain joins TRBV19 to TRBJ1-3; a possible D gene is TRBD1 (5 bases). This CDR3 is CASKQGGSGNTIYF. The CDR3 DNA reads TGTGCCAGTAAGCAGGGTGGCTCTGGAAACACCATATATTTT. The full variable domain, rest sourced from reference TRBV19 and TRBJ1-3, is DGGITQSPKYLFRKEGQNVTLSCEQNLNHDAMYWYRQDPGQGLRLIYYSQIVNDFQKGDIAEGYSVSREKKESFPLTVTSAQKNPTAFYLCASKQGGSGNTIYFGEGSWLTVV.